What follows is one TCR beta chain and its context. These data are taken from a study of TIL therapy for anti-PD-1-resistant metastatic lung cancer. Background on the study: By whole-exome sequencing, median non-synonymous tumor mutation burden was around 1.5 mutations per megabase.

V lost 5 bases to trimming and J lost 5 bases; unmatched junction nucleotides: 4. Germline V gene data show CDR1 as MDHEN and CDR2 as SYDVKM. The CDR3 contains 14 residues. The libraries were made with immunoSEQ v3. Here immunoSEQ multiplex PCR was the method, and the copy in TCRdb shows in-frame clones only, minus some. The repertoire has about 59,000 clones, around 67% of them found once; the top ten carry more than 1.5%. Time point described: pre-treatment sample, taken before nivolumab and TIL therapy. The V gene is TRBV28, the J gene TRBJ2-7; TRBD1 aligns across 12 bases. Sequenced here: blood, sampled at baseline. The receptor's source is a person aged 25 to 85 with non-small cell lung cancer. The DNA of the CDR3 is TGTGCCAGCAGTGGGACAGGGGGCTGGAACGAGCAGTACTTC. It translates to CASSGTGGWNEQYF.